There are a few counts of the clone carrying this TCR beta chain. V lost 6 bases and J lost 5; bases outside the gene matches: 8. This CDR3 spans 14 amino acids. This record belongs to a study of T-cell reconstitution after alpha-beta-depleted transplantation in children. Molecular barcoding with unique molecular identifiers was used for the TCRbeta library. TCRdb called the PCR reads again in MiXCR, with one record for every CDR3 protein. The sample records around 130,000 distinct CDR3 sequences, roughly 10% being singletons. This specimen was PBMCs, mostly from graft donor cells, taken 180 days after TCRalphabeta/CD19-depleted stem cell transplant. The V gene is TRBV12-3 or TRBV12-4, the J gene TRBJ2-5; 8 positions match TRBD2. This clonotype originated in a girl under three years old who had a stem cell transplant for combined immunodeficiency, so the T cells may come from the graft donor. CDR3 residues: CASSTGTRKETQYF. The CDR3 region has the DNA TGTGCCAGCAGCACCGGGACTAGAAAGGAGACCCAGTACTTC.